Each of the 3 T cell receptor beta chains below was sequenced from the same sample in a study of regulatory T cells in long-lasting Graves disease. Indicated time point: persistent/refractory GD, antithyroid drugs over 5 years with positive TRAb. Scientists built the TCR library using RNA that was extracted from PBMCs. CDR3 regions were amplified by Arm-PCR using iRepertoire HTBI primers to build TCR beta libraries. TCRdb independently ran MiXCR on the multiplex PCR reads; one entry per CDR3 protein. The data show under 500,000 distinct CDR3 sequences, around 21% seen once. The sample here was peripheral blood mononuclear cells (PBMCs), taken when the disease was refractory, from a patient treated with antithyroid drugs. These TCRs come from a female donor with Graves disease.

This clonotype appeared many times. The chain carries TRBV28 and TRBJ2-7; D might be TRBD1 (8 bases). V was shortened by 1 base and J by 5 bases, with 18 bases between the two germline ends. Germline assignment: CDR1 MDHEN and CDR2 SYDVKM. The CDR3 contains 16 residues. CDR3 amino acids: CASSLLTGGVRDEQYF. The CDR3 region has the DNA TGTGCCAGCAGTTTATTAACAGGGGGGGTGAGGGACGAGCAGTACTTC.

This clonotype was picked up one time. Without the conserved terminal phenylalanine or tryptophan, this CDR3 likely stems from a read error. The chain carries TRBV7-2 and TRBJ2-2, with a possible D match to TRBD1 (5 bases). CDR1 is SGHTA and CDR2 is FQGNSA in the germline V gene. The ends were cut back, 5 bases at V and 6 bases at J, with 10 bases in the middle. This CDR3 has 13 residues. In DNA, the CDR3 is TGTGCCAGCAGCCCAAGACAGCCCGGGGAGCTGTTTCTT. Protein: CASSPRQPGELFL.

This clonotype was picked up many times. The chain has TRBV2 and TRBJ1-1; D not certain. The CDR3 runs 13 residues. CDR1 and CDR2 (germline): SNHLY, FYNNEI. The V end was cut by 2 bases, the J end by 1 base, with 5 bases between. In DNA, the CDR3 is TGTGCCAGCAGTGAACAGCAGAACACTGAAGCTTTCTTT. Its protein is CASSEQQNTEAFF.